This TCR beta chain is drawn from a study of shared clonotypes between healthy human individuals. Study-level findings and limits: What naive subsets generally showed was a larger estimated richness than memory subsets showed.

This was a deep-level run. The sorted-subset replicate PCRs were given around 190 ng DNA, which is tens of thousands of T cell genomes. Assay: immunoSEQ multiplex PCR; the TCRdb copy retains only in-frame clones and omits some. The sample has approximately 340,000 clones; around 67% are singletons. Turning to this clone: Its specificity is unknown.

The V end lost 3 bases, the J end lost 3 bases, and 18 bases lay between the germline ends. Germline CDR1 PRHDT, CDR2 FYEKMQ (reference sequence). This CDR3 comprises 17 residues. This chain connects TRBV13 to TRBJ1-3, with D maybe TRBD1 (6 bases). What was sequenced was memory CD4+ T cells sorted from blood. The subset is: CD45RA-negative fraction. The sequence was obtained from a young man in good health. The CDR3 sequence is CASSLTGGRRSGNTIYF. In DNA form, the CDR3 reads TGTGCCAGCAGCTTGACAGGTGGACGTCGGAGTGGAAACACCATATATTTT.